This T cell receptor (beta chain) comes out of a study of shared clonotypes between healthy human individuals. The split of CD4+ cells yielded CD45RA+ naive and CD45RA-negative memory subsets. A note on this clone: What it recognizes is unknown.

An approximately 220 ng quantity of DNA, 32,000 or so T cell genomes, went into the sorted-subset replicate PCRs. The table came from immunoSEQ multiplex PCR; TCRdb's copy has only in-frame clones and leaves some out. The sample has about 1 million clones, around 74% seen once; the top ten hold 1.4%. Notes on the study in general: It was the non-shared clonotypes that had lower generation probabilities than clonotypes shared by all four donors. It was anticipated that sequencing depth would influence how many clonotypes donors shared.

This CDR3 region has 15 residues. Between the trimmed V and J ends, which lost 6 bases and 2 bases, there was a span of 14 bases. Germline CDR1 and CDR2: LNHDA and SQIVND (reference sequence). The chain is built from TRBV19 and TRBJ1-5; no reliable D call. This receptor was taken from a young man in good health. The sample taken for sequencing was memory CD4+ T cells sorted from blood. Subset: CD45RA-negative fraction. The DNA for the CDR3 is TGTGCCAGTAGCCTCGGGGTCGAGGGCAATCAGCCCCAGCATTTT. Protein product: CASSLGVEGNQPQHF. Full variable domain (missing parts from reference TRBV19 and TRBJ1-5): DGGITQSPKYLFRKEGQNVTLSCEQNLNHDAMYWYRQDPGQGLRLIYYSQIVNDFQKGDIAEGYSVSREKKESFPLTVTSAQKNPTAFYLCASSLGVEGNQPQHFGDGTRLSIL.